The source of this T cell receptor (beta chain) is a study of blood T cells in healthy people across ages. Regarding the study as a whole: As naive T cell percentage varied, TCR beta diversity correlated strongly with it.

Primed by a sample-barcoded 5' primer and a J-beta primer mix, a second PCR proceeded for roughly 7 to 11 cycles. The authors tagged each cDNA molecule using a template-switch adaptor with 12 random nucleotides. TCRdb reprocessed the 5' RACE reads via MiXCR and lists one record per CDR3 protein. The sample yields about 640,000 distinct CDR3 sequences, approximately 30% seen once. The CDR3 sequence is 15 residues long. The V end was cut by 5 bases, the J end by 0 bases, with 13 bases between. Concerning this clonotype: Its cognate antigen is unknown. This clone may be a read error of a much larger clone one base away.

Sequencing used blood. The chain links TRBV12-3 or TRBV12-4 to TRBJ1-1, with D perhaps matching TRBD1 (6 bases). This TCR derives from an elderly woman in good health. The DNA for the CDR3 is TGTGCCAGCAGTCTGGGACAAGCAATGAACACTGAAGCTTTCTTT. It encodes CASSLGQAMNTEAFF.